This record looks at one T cell receptor (beta chain) sequence and its context. Its antigen has not been determined. The record has no base qualities; no much larger clone is one base away. RNA was extracted using the RNeasy kit, and roughly 0.45 to 1 microgram was reverse transcribed with random hexamers. The immunoSEQ multiplex PCR assay, which covers 54 Vbeta and 13 Jbeta segments, was used to amplify TCR beta CDR3 regions. PCR amplification bias was corrected by using a synthetic template baseline for primer optimization and computational correction. As for the original processing: Only productive sequences were kept, with reads annotated to V, D and J genes according to IMGT and analyzed in immunoSEQ Analyzer. Clonality was calculated as one minus the Shannon entropy normalized by log2 of the number of productive unique sequences. Public and private clones were assessed among the 100 most prevalent clones of each patient and control. Clones were defined as Susac-specific if absent from the healthy and MS cohorts, from over a thousand published viral clones and from other ImmuneACCESS disease sequences. The raw public data were reprocessed by TCRdb itself: fastp quality trimming at Q25, MiXCR clonotype calling, in-frame beta chains only. CDR3 protein sequences are deduplicated, and each keeps its most common genes and DNA. The V and J calls, along with clone size, are taken from TCRdb and not from the paper's own processing. The sample table shows more than 150,000 distinct CDR3 sequences, and around 96% are seen once. The ten top clones hold 0.16% of the sample.

Counted from cysteine to phenylalanine, this CDR3 has 16 amino acids. Only the CDR3 portion is preserved as DNA: 48 bases, with reading frame beginning at the first base. The junction shows trimming of 2 bases on V and 4 bases on J, and the gene matches do not reach 8 bases of it. According to the germline V gene (reference sequence), CDR1 reads MNHNY and CDR2 reads SVGAGI. High-throughput TCR beta sequencing profiled peripheral blood CD8+ and CD4+ T cells from healthy donors, Susac syndrome patients and multiple sclerosis patients. The Susac syndrome patients fulfilled recently defined diagnostic criteria for either definite or probable disease. Bulk CD8+ and CD4+ T cells were purified magnetically by negative isolation, whereas CD8+ TEMRA cells were enriched by FACS. Blood was drawn into EDTA tubes, processed within 24 hours, and PBMCs were isolated by density gradient centrifugation. PBMCs intended for TCR sequencing were cryopreserved in liquid nitrogen and thawed later in a water bath at 37 degrees C. Purity of sorted or isolated CD4+, CD8+ and CD8+ TEMRA cells was at least 90%.

The data are from a study of CD8 T cells in Susac syndrome (dated by TCRdb to between 2018 and 2021). For the study in its entirety: Among the Susac syndrome patients who were sequenced, clinically active disease was present in six and clinical remission was observed in 8 or 9. At blood withdrawal, Susac syndrome patients were therapy-naive, treated with corticosteroids (with IVIg additionally given to some), or treated with IVIg alone. The study used repertoire sequencing to test whether antigen drove CD8+ T cell activation and differentiation in Susac syndrome. The research as a whole found: The study acknowledged that relatively few individuals were included in the TCR sequencing and HLA analysis. In the CD4+ T cell repertoire of Susac syndrome patients, clonal expansion was not detected.

This chain joins TRBV6-6 to TRBJ2-3, and 8 junctional nucleotides match TRBD2. This TCR derives from a human donor with Susac syndrome. What was sequenced was CD4+ T cells from PBMCs. The CDR3 region has the sequence CASSYGHGGAADTQYF. The DNA sequence is as follows: TGTGCCAGCAGTTACGGTCACGGGGGGGCCGCAGATACGCAGTATTTT.